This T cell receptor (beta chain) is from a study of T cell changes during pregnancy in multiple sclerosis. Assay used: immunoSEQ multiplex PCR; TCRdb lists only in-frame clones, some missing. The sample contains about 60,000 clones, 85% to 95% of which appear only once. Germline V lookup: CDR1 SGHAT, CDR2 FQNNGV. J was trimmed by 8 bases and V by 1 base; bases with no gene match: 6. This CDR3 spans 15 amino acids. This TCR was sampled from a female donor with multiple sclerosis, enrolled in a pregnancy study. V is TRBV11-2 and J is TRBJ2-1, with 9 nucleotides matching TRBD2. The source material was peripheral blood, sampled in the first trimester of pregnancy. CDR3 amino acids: CASSLVAGGLYEQFF. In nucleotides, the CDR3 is TGTGCCAGCAGCTTAGTTGCGGGGGGGCTTTATGAGCAGTTCTTC.